A single sample is the source of the 8 T cell receptor beta chains below, sequenced in a study of tissue T cells after allogeneic stem cell transplantation. Data came from immunoSEQ multiplex PCR; TCRdb stores just in-frame clones and leaves some out. In the table there are about 5,800 clones, 46% of which are singletons. Time point described: mouse harvest day 7 after allogeneic transplant. Tail vein injection delivered 10^7 T-cell-depleted bone marrow cells and 10^6 splenic CD5+ T cells. The material sequenced was skin. The receptors stem from a female BALB/c mouse given C57BL/6 T cells with graft-versus-host disease after an allogeneic hematopoietic cell transplant.

Of note for this clone: Gene names denote mouse genes. The read finishes 1 residue shy of the CDR3 end, and the germline J gene is used to complete it. The sample contains more than one DNA sequence encoding this CDR3. The genes are TRBV26 and TRBJ2-7; no clear D gene. V dropped 2 bases and J dropped 4 bases, with 6 bases sitting between them. The CDR3 sequence is 12 residues long. Germline loops: CDR1 KGHPV, CDR2 FQNQEV (reference sequence). CDR3 DNA (partial): TGTGCCAGCAGTCTGGGGCAGTATGAACAGTAC. Encoded protein: CASSLGQYEQY. The full CDR3 reads CASSLGQYEQYF. Full variable domain (outside the CDR3, taken from reference TRBV26 and TRBJ2-7): NSKVIQTPRYLVKGQGQKAKMRCIPEKGHPVVFWYQQNKNNEFKFLINFQNQEVLQQIDMTEKRFSAECPSNSPCSLEIQSSEAGDSALYLCASSLGQYEQYFGPGTRLTVL.

This clone was seen only a few times. Mouse gene names and germline throughout. The CDR3 end falls 1 residue outside the read, so it is completed with the germline J gene. The J gene is TRBJ1-3, the V gene TRBV26, with D possibly being TRBD1 (6 bases). Germline-derived CDR1 and CDR2 are KGHPV and FQNQEV (reference sequence). The CDR3 is 14 amino acids. The germline V and J ends were trimmed by 6 bases and 0 bases, with 9 bases remaining between them. CDR3 region: CASRTTGSGNTLYF. The CDR3 DNA, read in part, is TGTGCCAGCAGAACGACAGGTTCTGGAAATACGCTCTAT.

This clone was picked up a small number of times. The genes are named according to mouse. The sequence runs out 1 residue before the end of the CDR3; the remainder is reconstructed from the germline J gene. The chain uses TRBV5 and TRBJ2-7; 11 nucleotides align to TRBD2. This CDR3 contains 16 residues. V lost 3 bases and J lost 0; bases outside the gene matches: 4. Germline CDR1 LGHNA, CDR2 YNLKQL (reference sequence). Partial CDR3 DNA: TGTGCCAGCAGCCAGAGACTGGGGGGGTTCTCCTATGAACAGTAC. It encodes CASSQRLGGFSYEQY. The whole CDR3 sequence is CASSQRLGGFSYEQYF.

This clone has more than one count but fewer than ten. Genes and germline are mouse. CDR3: CASSRDRGQGTEVFF. Partial CDR3 DNA: TGTGCCAGCTCTCGGGACAGGGGGCAGGGCACAGAAGTCTTC. This sequence joins TRBV26 and TRBJ1-1; 12 bases map to TRBD1. Read sequence stops 1 residue before the CDR3 end, and the germline J gene provides the missing end. The germline V gene has CDR1 KGHPV and CDR2 FQNQEV (reference sequence). With V trimmed by 8 bases and J by 4 bases, 8 bases remained unmatched. CDR3 length: 15 residues.

Notes on this clone: Germline and genes: mouse. The read ends 1 residue before the CDR3 terminus; that terminus is restored from the germline J gene. The chain uses TRBV26 and TRBJ1-1; the D gene is possibly TRBD1 (5 bases). V lost 0 bases to trimming and J lost 10 bases, with 6 bases between them. The CDR3 is made up of 11 amino acids. The V gene's germline CDR1 is KGHPV and CDR2 FQNQEV (reference sequence). The CDR3 DNA, read in part, is TGTGCCAGCAGTCTGTCGGGGGTAGTCTTC. Its protein product is CASSLSGVVF. The CDR3 in its entirety is CASSLSGVVFF.

There are a few counts of this clone. The gene names here belong to mouse. The read comes to an end 1 residue before the CDR3 does, leaving the germline J gene to fill in the end. The chain is built from TRBV26 and TRBJ2-3, with no clear D. Germline lookup yields CDR1 KGHPV and CDR2 FQNQEV (reference sequence). Between the trimmed V and J ends, which lost 2 bases and 3 bases, there was a span of 9 bases. The CDR3 is 14 amino acids. The chain's CDR3 is CASSLGVGAETLYF. The CDR3 bases that were read are TGTGCCAGCAGTCTGGGGGTAGGAGCAGAAACGCTGTAT.

This clone has a handful of counts. Each gene name is a mouse one. The read is 1 residue too short to cover the CDR3 end, so that end is filled in from the germline J gene. This rearrangement joins TRBV1 to TRBJ2-7; D is undetermined. CDR3 length: 10 residues. Trimming shortened V by 0 bases and J by 6 bases, and 0 bases separated the two germline ends. Germline V gene sequence: CDR1 NSQYPW, CDR2 LRSPGD (reference sequence). The CDR3 loop reads CTCSADEQYF. CDR3 DNA, as far as it was read: TGCACCTGCAGTGCAGATGAACAGTAC. The variable domain in full, with the rest retrieved from reference TRBV1 and TRBJ2-7, is VTLLEQNPRWRLVPRGQAVNLRCILKNSQYPWMSWYQQDLQKQLQWLFTLRSPGDKEVKSLPGADYLATRVTDTELRLQVANMSQGRTLYCTCSADEQYFGPGTRLTVL.

As regards this clone: The genes are named according to mouse. Read coverage stops 1 residue before the CDR3 terminus; the germline J gene supplies the remainder. The chain combines TRBV13-1 with TRBJ1-1; 10 bases line up with TRBD1. Germline values: CDR1 NSHNY, CDR2 SYGAGN. The CDR3 loop spans 12 amino acids. With V trimmed by 0 bases and J by 11 bases, 1 base remained unmatched. The CDR3 bases that were read are TGTGCCAGCAGTGATGGGGGACAGGGGGTCTTC. Its protein product is CASSDGGQGVF. The full-length CDR3 reads as CASSDGGQGVFF.